The entry that follows covers one T cell receptor (beta chain) sequence. These data are taken from a study of beta chain features in type 1 diabetes. Germline CDR1 reads MGHRA; CDR2 reads YSYEKL. Trimming pared 6 bases from V and 0 bases from J, leaving 8 bases between. The length of the CDR3 is 14 residues. Every bit of the isolated RNA underwent reverse transcription, so sequencing read expressed TCRB transcripts. Clones were sequenced by immunoSEQ multiplex PCR, and TCRdb holds only the in-frame ones, with some missing. The table lists about 160,000 clones, about 9.1% of them singletons. Source material: central memory CD4+ T cells from blood. The chain is built from TRBV4-1 and TRBJ2-2, with D unclear. This receptor was taken from a woman between 18 and 29 years old in good health. CDR3 sequence: CASRPSPNTGELFF. The CDR3 region has the DNA TGCGCCAGCAGACCGAGTCCGAACACCGGGGAGCTGTTTTTT.